Below are 28 T cell receptor beta chains sequenced from a single sample in a study of cytomegalovirus exposure and HLA in healthy donors. 60 Vbeta and 13 Jbeta primers were used in PCR. Some clones are missing from TCRdb's copy, which holds only in-frame ones; the method was immunoSEQ multiplex PCR. This table holds about 190,000 clones, over 60% found once. The material sequenced was PBMCs. The receptors derive from a woman in her twenties or thirties in good health and CMV-seropositive.

This clone turned up a few times. The genes are TRBV5-1 and TRBJ1-4, with TRBD1 identical over 9 bases. Trimming took 4 bases from V and 7 from J; bases not matched to a gene: 5. CDR3 length: 14 amino acids. Germline CDR1 is SGHRS and CDR2 is YFSETQ. The CDR3: CASSMGQGSEKLFF. DNA of the CDR3: TGCGCCAGCAGCATGGGACAGGGATCTGAAAAACTGTTTTTT.

This clone has a handful of counts. The chain links TRBV5-1 to TRBJ2-1, with 11 bases lining up with TRBD2. The CDR3 sequence is 16 residues long. The trim removed 2 bases at V and 0 bases at J, leaving 1 base unmatched. The germline V gene has CDR1 SGHRS and CDR2 YFSETQ. The CDR3 is CASSFLAGGSYNEQFF. CDR3 in DNA: TGCGCCAGCAGCTTTCTAGCGGGAGGCTCCTACAATGAGCAGTTCTTC.

The chain has TRBV9 and TRBJ2-7, with 7 bases matching TRBD2. Germline CDR1 reads SGDLS; CDR2 reads YYNGEE. Losses at the gene ends were 4 bases for V and 1 base for J; bases not matched to a gene: 8. The CDR3 spans 15 residues. As DNA, the CDR3 is TGTGCCAGCAGCACGGGGGGTGCCTTTTCCTACGAGCAGTACTTC. Translation gives CASSTGGAFSYEQYF.

The chain couples TRBV2 to TRBJ1-1, with 8 bases that match TRBD1. This CDR3 spans 13 amino acids. J gave up 5 bases and V 6 bases, and 5 bases lay outside the gene matches. Per germline, CDR1 SNHLY and CDR2 FYNNEI. CDR3 in amino acids: CASRGQGRTEAFF. CDR3 bases: TGTGCCAGCAGAGGACAGGGACGTACTGAAGCTTTCTTT.

This sequence joins TRBV7-9 and TRBJ2-5; possibly TRBD2 for D (5 bases). V lost 1 base, J lost 5 bases, and 14 bases lay in between. The CDR3 loop spans 15 amino acids. From germline, CDR1 is SEHNR and CDR2 FQNEAQ (reference sequence). This CDR3 reads CASSLEGVVGETQYF. The CDR3 DNA reads TGTGCCAGCAGCTTAGAGGGAGTTGTCGGGGAGACCCAGTACTTC.

The CDR3 here is CASGTSGRYNEQFF. The CDR3 region has the DNA TGTGCCAGTGGGACTAGCGGGAGATACAATGAGCAGTTCTTC. The rearrangement joins TRBV19 to TRBJ2-1; 14 positions match TRBD2. This CDR3 spans 14 amino acids. The ends lost 8 bases at V and 4 bases at J; junction bases unmatched: 1. Germline CDR1 LNHDA, CDR2 SQIVND (reference sequence).

This chain uses TRBV7-8 with TRBJ2-5, with 8 nucleotides matching TRBD1. CDR3 length: 13 amino acids. Germline V gene data show CDR1 as SGHVS and CDR2 as FQNEAQ. V dropped 6 bases and J dropped 6; count of bases not matched to a gene: 6. The CDR3 sequence: CASSFTGGQTQYF. The DNA of the CDR3 is TGTGCCAGCAGTTTTACAGGGGGGCAGACCCAGTACTTC.

This clone was detected only once. The chain carries TRBV6-4 and TRBJ2-7; 8 positions agree with TRBD1. V lost 8 bases and J lost 2; bases outside the gene matches: 11. CDR1 is MRHNA, CDR2 SNTAGT, per germline. The CDR3 consists of 15 residues. As DNA, the CDR3 is TGTGCCAGCGGTAAGACAGGGGTGCCCCCCTACGAGCAGTACTTC. Residues: CASGKTGVPPYEQYF.

This clone appeared a few times. V and J are TRBV6-4 and TRBJ2-2, with 7 positions matching TRBD2. V shed 3 bases, J shed 6 bases, and the junction held 7 bases outside the gene matches. Germline V gene data show CDR1 as MRHNA and CDR2 as SNTAGT. CDR3 length: 15 residues. CDR3 amino acids: CASSEAGSSPGELFF. CDR3 bases: TGTGCCAGCAGTGAAGCGGGATCCTCACCCGGGGAGCTGTTTTTT.

The CDR3 protein is CASSLGRSGSNQPQHF. The CDR3 coding sequence is TGTGCCAGCAGCTTAGGGCGGTCAGGGAGCAATCAGCCCCAGCATTTT. The chain employs TRBV7-9 and TRBJ1-5; a possible D gene is TRBD1 (5 bases). The CDR3 is 16 amino acids. Germline assignment: CDR1 SEHNR and CDR2 FQNEAQ (reference sequence). Trimming pared 1 base from V and 1 base from J, leaving 11 bases between.

This sequence joins TRBV13 and TRBJ2-7, with a tentative D call TRBD1 (6 bases). The CDR3 runs 14 residues. V was cut by 5 bases and J by 2 bases, with 13 bases left in between. The germline CDR1 and CDR2 sequences are PRHDT and FYEKMQ (reference sequence). CDR3 coding DNA: TGTGCCAGCAGCCCAGGGGTACAACCCTACGAGCAGTACTTC. Translating it yields CASSPGVQPYEQYF. The complete variable domain, with remaining parts taken from reference TRBV13 and TRBJ2-7, reads AAGVIQSPRHLIKEKRETATLKCYPIPRHDTVYWYQQGPGQDPQFLISFYEKMQSDKGSIPDRFSAQQFSDYHSELNMSSLELGDSALYFCASSPGVQPYEQYFGPGTRLTVT.

The rearrangement joins TRBV6-6 to TRBJ2-7; a weak D match, TRBD2 (5 bases). Germline loops: CDR1 MNHNY, CDR2 SVGAGI (reference sequence). Trimming stripped 5 bases from V and 4 bases from J, with 18 bases between. The CDR3 totals 15 residues. Here the CDR3 DNA reads TGTGCCAGCAGTCCCCCTTCGGGGTTGCGATACGAGCAGTACTTC. Encoded protein: CASSPPSGLRYEQYF.

The rearrangement uses TRBV7-9 and TRBJ1-5; a weak D match, TRBD1 (5 bases). The CDR3 is 17 residues long. Trimming removed 1 base at V and 4 bases at J, with 17 bases between. Germline loops: CDR1 SEHNR, CDR2 FQNEAQ (reference sequence). The DNA of the CDR3 is TGTGCCAGCAGCTTAGGTTATACGGGGGGTAGTAATCAGCCCCAGCATTTT. Its translation is CASSLGYTGGSNQPQHF. Looking up the rest from reference TRBV7-9 and TRBJ1-5 gives the full variable domain: DTGVSQNPRHKITKRGQNVTFRCDPISEHNRLYWYRQTLGQGPEFLTYFQNEAQLEKSRLLSDRFSAERPKGSFSTLEIQRTEQGDSAMYLCASSLGYTGGSNQPQHFGDGTRLSIL.

V is TRBV7-9 and J is TRBJ2-3; D ambiguous. Trimming removed 1 base at V and 0 bases at J, with 11 bases between. Germline CDR1 is SEHNR and CDR2 is FQNEAQ (reference sequence). The CDR3 covers 16 residues. CDR3 residues: CASSLGLGFSTDTQYF. The CDR3 bases are TGTGCCAGCAGCTTAGGCCTAGGCTTTAGCACAGATACGCAGTATTTT.

The chain links TRBV5-1 to TRBJ1-1; D is possibly TRBD1 (6 bases). Trimming cost V 2 bases and J 2 bases, with 10 bases left between them. Germline CDR1 is SGHRS and CDR2 is YFSETQ. The CDR3 length is 14 residues. CDR3 sequence: CASSFQGPNTEAFF. The CDR3 region has the DNA TGCGCCAGCAGCTTCCAGGGGCCCAACACTGAAGCTTTCTTT. Filled out from reference TRBV5-1 and TRBJ1-1, the complete variable domain reads KAGVTQTPRYLIKTRGQQVTLSCSPISGHRSVSWYQQTPGQGLQFLFEYFSETQRNKGNFPGRFSGRQFSNSRSEMNVSTLELGDSALYLCASSFQGPNTEAFFGQGTRLTVV.

This rearrangement joins TRBV5-1 to TRBJ2-1; 10 bases align to TRBD2. The germline gives CDR1 SGHRS, CDR2 YFSETQ. The CDR3 spans 12 residues. V lost 0 bases to trimming and J lost 14 bases; unmatched junction nucleotides: 2. CDR3 residues: CASSLEGTSEFF. Here the CDR3 DNA reads TGCGCCAGCAGCTTGGAGGGGACTAGCGAGTTCTTC. Full variable domain (rest looked up from reference TRBV5-1 and TRBJ2-1): KAGVTQTPRYLIKTRGQQVTLSCSPISGHRSVSWYQQTPGQGLQFLFEYFSETQRNKGNFPGRFSGRQFSNSRSEMNVSTLELGDSALYLCASSLEGTSEFFGPGTRLTVL.

CDR3 residues: CASSAAGRAFSMNTEAFF. CDR3 bases: TGTGCCAGTAGTGCTGCAGGGAGGGCTTTTTCCATGAACACTGAAGCTTTCTTT. The genes are TRBV19 and TRBJ1-1; TRBD1 is a possible D gene (5 bases). The length of the CDR3 is 18 residues. The germline CDR1 and CDR2 sequences are LNHDA and SQIVND (reference sequence). Trimming took 5 bases from V and 0 from J, leaving 22 bases between them.

This clone appeared once. The chain links TRBV6-5 to TRBJ1-3; TRBD1 matches at 10 bases. V gave up 6 bases and J gave up 2 bases; unmatched junction bases: 4. The CDR3 loop spans 15 amino acids. Germline lookup yields CDR1 MNHEY and CDR2 SVGAGI. The CDR3 bases are TGTGCCAGCAGCCAAGACAGGGGGCCTGGAAACACCATATATTTT. Encoded protein: CASSQDRGPGNTIYF.

J is TRBJ1-1 and V is TRBV5-8; a possible D gene is TRBD1 (5 bases). With 4 bases removed from V and 6 bases from J, the gap between germline ends came to 22 bases. Looked up from germline, CDR1 is SGHTS and CDR2 is YDEGEE. CDR3 length equals 16 residues. The DNA for the CDR3 is TGTGCCAGCAGCCCCCCGGCGGGGGGGGAGCGTCCTGAAGCTTTCTTT. Amino acids: CASSPPAGGERPEAFF. Full variable domain (missing parts from reference TRBV5-8 and TRBJ1-1): EAGVTQSPTHLIKTRGQQATLRCSPISGHTSVYWYQQALGLGLQFLLWYDEGEERNRGNFPPRFSGRQFPNYSSELNVNALELEDSALYLCASSPPAGGERPEAFFGQGTRLTVV.

The V call is TRBV7-3, the J call TRBJ2-5; 16 bases fit TRBD2. CDR3 length equals 18 residues. V gave up 5 bases and J gave up 1 base; unmatched junction bases: 7. The germline V gene encodes CDR1 SGHTA and CDR2 FQGTGA. In DNA form, the CDR3 reads TGTGCCAGCAGCGACGGGACTAGCGGGGGGGCACTCCAAGAGACCCAGTACTTC. Amino acids: CASSDGTSGGALQETQYF. Looking up the rest from reference TRBV7-3 and TRBJ2-5 gives the full variable domain: GAGVSQTPSNKVTEKGKYVELRCDPISGHTALYWYRQSLGQGPEFLIYFQGTGAADDSGLPNDRFFAVRPEGSVSTLKIQRTERGDSAVYLCASSDGTSGGALQETQYFGPGTRLLVL.

The rearrangement uses TRBV28 and TRBJ2-7; 10 bases match TRBD1. Germline V gene sequence: CDR1 MDHEN, CDR2 SYDVKM. CDR3 size: 15 residues. Trimming removed 5 bases from V and 5 bases from J; junction bases left unmatched: 9. The CDR3 reads CASSKPGQGTNEQYF. The CDR3 region has the DNA TGTGCCAGCAGTAAACCGGGACAGGGGACCAACGAGCAGTACTTC.

The genes are TRBV5-6 and TRBJ1-1; a possible D gene is TRBD1 (6 bases). Trimming took off 0 bases at V and 1 base at J, with 10 bases between the two ends. Germline loops: CDR1 SGHDT, CDR2 YYEEEE. The CDR3 totals 15 residues. The CDR3 region has the DNA TGTGCCAGCAGCTTGGTACCAGGGGCGAACACTGAAGCTTTCTTT. It encodes CASSLVPGANTEAFF.

The J gene is TRBJ1-2, the V gene TRBV7-2; maybe TRBD1 (6 bases). The V and J ends lost 6 bases and 2 bases respectively, with 10 bases between them. The CDR3 loop spans 13 amino acids. From germline, CDR1 is SGHTA and CDR2 FQGNSA. The CDR3 DNA is TGTGCCAGCAGATTCACAGGGAACTATGGCTACACCTTC. Residues: CASRFTGNYGYTF.

This clone has more than one count but fewer than ten. The gene calls are TRBV6-5 and TRBJ2-5; possible D gene TRBD1, 6 bases. CDR3 length: 14 amino acids. Looked up from germline, CDR1 is MNHEY and CDR2 is SVGAGI. The V end was cut by 5 bases, the J end by 2 bases, with 12 bases between. Here the CDR3 reads CASSPRTAQETQYF. For the CDR3, the DNA is TGTGCCAGCAGTCCGCGGACAGCACAAGAGACCCAGTACTTC.

The chain has TRBV27 and TRBJ2-3; 7 nucleotides align to TRBD2. With V trimmed by 6 bases and J by 8 bases, 14 bases remained unmatched. The CDR3 totals 15 residues. Looked up from germline, CDR1 is MNHEY and CDR2 is SMNVEV (reference sequence). CDR3 amino acids: CASRVPGVPGGTQYF. The CDR3 coding sequence is TGTGCCAGCAGGGTCCCTGGGGTCCCGGGGGGTACGCAGTATTTT.

The V call is TRBV11-2, the J call TRBJ1-6; no clear D gene. The CDR3 runs 15 residues. V lost 2 bases to trimming and J lost 0 bases, with 5 bases between them. The V gene's germline CDR1 is SGHAT and CDR2 FQNNGV. The CDR3 DNA follows: TGTGCCAGCAGCTTACCGAGCTCCTATAATTCACCCCTCCACTTT. Encoded protein: CASSLPSSYNSPLHF. Together with reference TRBV11-2 and TRBJ1-6, the CDR3 gives the full variable domain: EAGVAQSPRYKIIEKRQSVAFWCNPISGHATLYWYQQILGQGPKLLIQFQNNGVVDDSQLPKDRFSAERLKGVDSTLKIQPAKLEDSAVYLCASSLPSSYNSPLHFGNGTRLTVT.

CDR3 region: CASSLDGGGFGGYTF. CDR3 nucleotide sequence: TGTGCCAGCAGTTTAGATGGCGGTGGGTTCGGAGGCTACACCTTC. V is TRBV28 and J is TRBJ1-2, with D unresolved. The length of the CDR3 is 15 residues. Germline V gene sequence: CDR1 MDHEN, CDR2 SYDVKM. Between the trimmed V and J ends, which lost 2 bases and 8 bases, there was a span of 18 bases.

The chain recombines TRBV4-3 with TRBJ1-5; possibly TRBD1 for D (5 bases). Germline V gene sequence: CDR1 LGHNA, CDR2 YSLEER. The CDR3 contains 15 residues. V lost 0 bases, J lost 2 bases, and 8 bases lay in between. For the CDR3, the DNA is TGCGCCAGCAGCCAAGAAGTCAGGGGCAATCAGCCCCAGCATTTT. Translation: CASSQEVRGNQPQHF.